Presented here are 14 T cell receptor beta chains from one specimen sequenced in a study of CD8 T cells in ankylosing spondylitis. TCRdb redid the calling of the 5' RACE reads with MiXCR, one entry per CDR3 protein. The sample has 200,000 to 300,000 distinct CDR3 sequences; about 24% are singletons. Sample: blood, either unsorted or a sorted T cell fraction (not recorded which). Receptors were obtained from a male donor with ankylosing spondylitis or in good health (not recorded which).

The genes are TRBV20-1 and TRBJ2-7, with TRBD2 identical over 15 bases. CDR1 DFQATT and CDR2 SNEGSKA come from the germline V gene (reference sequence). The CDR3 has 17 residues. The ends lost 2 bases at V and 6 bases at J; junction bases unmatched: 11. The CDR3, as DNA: TGCAGTGCTAGATACGGGACTAGCGGGGGGACACCTATCGAGCAGTACTTC. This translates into CSARYGTSGGTPIEQYF.

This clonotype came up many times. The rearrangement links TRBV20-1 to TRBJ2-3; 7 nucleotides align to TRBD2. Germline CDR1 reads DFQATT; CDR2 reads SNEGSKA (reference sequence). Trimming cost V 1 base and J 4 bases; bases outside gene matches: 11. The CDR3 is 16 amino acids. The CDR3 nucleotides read TGCAGTGCTAGAGGGACTAGGCTCTTTATCGCAGATACGCAGTATTTT. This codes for CSARGTRLFIADTQYF.

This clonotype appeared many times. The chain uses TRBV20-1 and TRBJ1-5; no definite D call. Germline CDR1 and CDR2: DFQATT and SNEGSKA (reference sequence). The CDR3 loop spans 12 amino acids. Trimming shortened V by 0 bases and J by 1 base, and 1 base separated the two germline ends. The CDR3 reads CSARDSNQPQHF. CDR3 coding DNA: TGCAGTGCTAGAGACAGCAATCAGCCCCAGCATTTT.

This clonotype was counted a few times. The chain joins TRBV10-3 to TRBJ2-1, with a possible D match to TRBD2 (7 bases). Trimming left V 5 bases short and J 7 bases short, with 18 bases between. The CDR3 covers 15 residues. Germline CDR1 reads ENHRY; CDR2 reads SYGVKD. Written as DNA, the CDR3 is TGTGCCATCAGTACCGTGGGGGGGGGGCCTAATGAGCAGTTCTTC. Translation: CAISTVGGGPNEQFF.

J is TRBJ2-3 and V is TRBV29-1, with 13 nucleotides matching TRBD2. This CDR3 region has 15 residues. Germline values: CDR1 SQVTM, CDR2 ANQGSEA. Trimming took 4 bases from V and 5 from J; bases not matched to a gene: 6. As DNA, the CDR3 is TGCAGCGTTGGGACTAGCGGGGGCGGTAGAGATACGCAGTATTTT. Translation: CSVGTSGGGRDTQYF.

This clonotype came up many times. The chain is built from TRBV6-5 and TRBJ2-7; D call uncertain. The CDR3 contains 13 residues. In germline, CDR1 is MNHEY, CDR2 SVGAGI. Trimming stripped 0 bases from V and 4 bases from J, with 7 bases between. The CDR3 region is CASSYSAGYEQYF. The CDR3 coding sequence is TGTGCCAGCAGTTACTCGGCCGGTTACGAGCAGTACTTC.

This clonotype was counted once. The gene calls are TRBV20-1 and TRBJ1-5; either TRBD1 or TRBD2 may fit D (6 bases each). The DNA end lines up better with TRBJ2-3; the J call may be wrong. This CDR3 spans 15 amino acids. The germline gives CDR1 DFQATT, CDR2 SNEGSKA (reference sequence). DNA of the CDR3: TGCAGTGCCTCCCCAGGGGCGGGAAGCAATCAGCCCCAGTATTTT. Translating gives CSASPGAGSNQPQYF.

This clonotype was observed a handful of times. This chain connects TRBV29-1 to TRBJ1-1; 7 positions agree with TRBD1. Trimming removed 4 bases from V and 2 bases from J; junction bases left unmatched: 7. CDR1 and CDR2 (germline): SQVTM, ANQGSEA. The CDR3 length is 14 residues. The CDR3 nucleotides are TGCAGCGTTGGGACAGGTAGGGGTAACACTGAAGCTTTCTTT. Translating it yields CSVGTGRGNTEAFF. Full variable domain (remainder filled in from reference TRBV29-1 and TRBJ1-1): SAVISQKPSRDICQRGTSLTIQCQVDSQVTMMFWYRQQPGQSLTLIATANQGSEATYESGFVIDKFPISRPNLTFSTLTVSNMSPEDSSIYLCSVGTGRGNTEAFFGQGTRLTVV.

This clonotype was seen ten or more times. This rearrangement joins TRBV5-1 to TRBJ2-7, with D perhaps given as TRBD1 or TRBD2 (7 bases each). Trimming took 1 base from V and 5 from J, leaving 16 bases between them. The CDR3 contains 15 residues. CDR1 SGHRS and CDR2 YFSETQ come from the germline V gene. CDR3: CASSLQGGLVNEQYF. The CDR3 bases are TGCGCCAGCAGCTTGCAGGGGGGGCTTGTCAACGAGCAGTACTTC. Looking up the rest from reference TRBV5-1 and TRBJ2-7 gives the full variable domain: KAGVTQTPRYLIKTRGQQVTLSCSPISGHRSVSWYQQTPGQGLQFLFEYFSETQRNKGNFPGRFSGRQFSNSRSEMNVSTLELGDSALYLCASSLQGGLVNEQYFGPGTRLTVT.

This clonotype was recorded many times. The CDR3 region is CSATPSSYNEQFF. As DNA, the CDR3 is TGCAGTGCTACGCCCTCTAGTTACAATGAGCAGTTCTTC. J is TRBJ2-1 and V is TRBV20-1; D is unresolved. The CDR3 runs 13 residues. V lost 4 bases, J lost 4 bases, and 11 bases lay in between. CDR1 and CDR2 from the germline V gene are DFQATT and SNEGSKA (reference sequence).

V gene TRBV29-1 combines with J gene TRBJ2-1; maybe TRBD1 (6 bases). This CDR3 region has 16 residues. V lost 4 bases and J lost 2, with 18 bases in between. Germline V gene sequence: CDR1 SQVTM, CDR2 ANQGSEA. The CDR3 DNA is TGCAGCGTTGTTTCTTTAGGGGGTACGCCCTACAATGAGCAGTTCTTC. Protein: CSVVSLGGTPYNEQFF.

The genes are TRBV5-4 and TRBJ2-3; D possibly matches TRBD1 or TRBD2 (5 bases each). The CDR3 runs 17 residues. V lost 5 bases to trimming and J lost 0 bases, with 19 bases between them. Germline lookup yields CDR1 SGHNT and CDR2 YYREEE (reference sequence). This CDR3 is CASSASMGRGSTDTQYF. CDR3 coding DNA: TGTGCCAGCAGTGCCAGCATGGGACGGGGAAGCACAGATACGCAGTATTTT. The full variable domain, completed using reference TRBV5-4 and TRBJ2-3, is ETGVTQSPTHLIKTRGQQVTLRCSSQSGHNTVSWYQQALGQGPQFIFQYYREEENGRGNFPPRFSGLQFPNYSSELNVNALELDDSALYLCASSASMGRGSTDTQYFGPGTRLTVL.

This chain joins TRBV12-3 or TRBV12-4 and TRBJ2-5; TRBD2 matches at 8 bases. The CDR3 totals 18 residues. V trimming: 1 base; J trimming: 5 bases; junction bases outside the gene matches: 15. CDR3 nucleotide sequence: TGTGCCAGCAGTTTAGTAGTGCTTCGGGGGGGGGCCGGGGAGACCCAGTACTTC. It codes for CASSLVVLRGGAGETQYF.

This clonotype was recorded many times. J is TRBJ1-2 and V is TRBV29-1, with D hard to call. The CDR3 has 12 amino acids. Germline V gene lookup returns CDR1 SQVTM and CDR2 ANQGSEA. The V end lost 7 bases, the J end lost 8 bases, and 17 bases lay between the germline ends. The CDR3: CSGWEVGSGYTF. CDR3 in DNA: TGCAGCGGATGGGAAGTGGGATCCGGCTACACCTTC.